This TCR beta chain was identified during a study of identifying expanded T cells in peripheral blood (dated by TCRdb to the late 2010s). Describing the broader study: Four technical replicates, made by sequencing separate aliquots from the same pool of genomic DNA, were compared pairwise. The paper as a whole reports these results and caveats: Between technical replicates the binomial model flagged around 1.2 differentially abundant clones, whereas over about 2 weeks the binomial model flagged about 15 and over roughly four weeks around 20. Across all healthy-donor time intervals, the beta-binomial model significantly cut both the number of clones called differentially abundant and the false-positive rate. The authors expected that over much longer intervals, such as months to years, biological variance in healthy repertoires might increase even further. Variance in clone template counts between roughly two-week samples significantly increased with total template count across all healthy donors.

TCRbeta CDR3 regions were profiled by bias-controlled multiplex PCR amplification of genomic DNA with the immunoSEQ Assay. In the source study's methods: To quantify the absolute abundance of each unique TCRbeta CDR3 region, the sequences were collapsed and filtered. Two models were used to test differential abundance: a binomial model (Fisher-equivalent) and a beta-binomial model that adds time-dependent variance fitted from healthy donors. Clones with fewer than 5 combined templates were removed, and differential abundance was called for clones with a Benjamini-Hochberg FDR below 0.01. Beta-binomial variance was modeled as a function of total template count across the two samples using the form v = (b*log(k)+a)^2. TCRdb holds this immuneACCESS table with in-frame rearrangements only. Some clones are missing; in checked studies, unresolved V genes explain under half, and the rest has no known cause. That table supplies the V and J calls and clone size; D and trimming were determined from the DNA. Counted in this sample were roughly 86,000 clones; around 83% of them appeared once. Around 4.3% of the sample goes to the ten largest clones.

CDR1 SGHRS and CDR2 YFSETQ are derived from the germline V gene. The CDR3 sequence holds 16 residues, the cysteine and phenylalanine included. Only CDR3 DNA is held: 48 bases, read in frame from base 1. The V and J ends are trimmed by 2 bases and 0 bases, leaving 9 bases between them. Remarks on this clone: It has no known antigen specificity. It has no much larger one-base neighbor in the sample; base qualities were not kept.

No immune events, such as infections, were documented for the healthy donors during the collection period. Blood repertoires from healthy donors were used as a training cohort for calibrating time-dependent variance in a beta-binomial model of differential abundance of T-cell clones. The training cohort included around 10 healthy donors, of whom 3 were female and 7 were male. The donors were between roughly 29 and 65 years old, with an average age of approximately 47 years. Whole blood, obtained from a commercial supplier, was collected from each healthy donor at three time points spaced around 13 days apart. For immunosequencing, genomic DNA was extracted from whole blood that had not been sorted.

The rearranged segments are TRBV5-1 and TRBJ1-6; no D segment can be confidently identified. This receptor was taken from a person between 18 and 75 years old in good health. Material for sequencing was blood. Read as DNA, the sequence is TGCGCCAGCAGCTTTTCGAGCCTCTCCTATAATTCACCCCTCCACTTT. This yields the protein CASSFSSLSYNSPLHF.